The rows below give T cell receptor beta chains drawn from one sample of a study of blood T cells in healthy people across ages. TCRdb reprocessed the 5' RACE reads with MiXCR, giving one entry per CDR3 protein. The table lists 1.5 million to 2 million distinct CDR3 sequences, 28% of them singletons, with about 7.7% in the top ten. The sequencing input was blood. The receptors originated from a woman aged 25 to 39 in good health. Each CDR3 is given with its conserved first and last residue. The order of the fields is V gene, D gene, J gene, clone size, CDR3 protein, CDR3 DNA. The D gene is left open where the match is weak. The size entry is marked missing in some rows and otherwise reads once, few, many or a size class.

TRBV6-5	.	TRBJ2-7	.	CASSYWGAVGYEQYF	TGTGCCAGCAGTTACTGGGGGGCGGTTGGCTACGAGCAGTACTTC
TRBV10-1	.	TRBJ2-1	many	CASRRSEGDEQFF	TGCGCCAGCCGAAGGAGCGAAGGAGATGAGCAGTTCTTC
TRBV7-2	.	TRBJ2-3	.	CASSRGAGLGTDTQYF	TGTGCCAGCAGCCGGGGCGCGGGGCTAGGCACAGATACGCAGTATTTT
TRBV20-1	.	TRBJ2-1	few	CSALLPGRNLNEQFF	TGCAGTGCTCTCCTGCCGGGACGCAATTTGAATGAGCAGTTCTTC
TRBV6-5	.	TRBJ1-5	.	CASGNPGQPQHF	TGTGCCAGCGGAAACCCGGGGCAGCCCCAGCATTTT
TRBV18	TRBD1	TRBJ2-7	.	CASSEDRGPNSEQYF	TGTGCCAGCTCAGAAGACAGGGGGCCAAATAGCGAGCAGTACTTC
TRBV25-1	.	TRBJ1-1	.	CASSEPDITNTEAFF	TGTGCCAGCAGTGAACCGGACATAACGAACACTGAAGCTTTCTTT
TRBV5-1	.	TRBJ1-1	.	CASSLRRVNTEAFF	TGCGCCAGCAGCTTGAGAAGGGTGAACACTGAAGCTTTCTTT
TRBV24-1	.	TRBJ1-5	few	CATSDPGVDQPQHF	TGTGCCACCAGTGATCCAGGGGTGGATCAGCCCCAGCATTTT
TRBV21-1	.	TRBJ2-7	.	CASSRPPDSSYEQYF	TGTGCCAGCAGCAGACCCCCGGACAGCTCCTACGAGCAGTACTTC
TRBV5-5	.	TRBJ2-3	few	CASSLAGRGADTQYF	TGTGCCAGCAGCTTGGCAGGGCGCGGCGCAGATACGCAGTATTTT
TRBV29-1	TRBD1	TRBJ1-4	.	CSVRDSNEKRFF	TGCAGCGTCCGGGACAGTAATGAAAAACGGTTTTTT
TRBV9	.	TRBJ1-4	few	CASSVDSSTNEKLFF	TGTGCCAGCAGCGTGGACAGTTCAACTAATGAAAAACTGTTTTTT
TRBV6-1	.	TRBJ1-1	.	CASSVAQGLIKVTEAFF	TGTGCCAGCAGTGTTGCTCAGGGGTTAATAAAGGTCACTGAAGCTTTCTTT
TRBV9	.	TRBJ2-7	.	CASSVRDIGGYYEQYF	TGTGCCAGCAGCGTCCGGGACATCGGGGGATACTACGAGCAGTACTTC
TRBV10-3	TRBD2	TRBJ2-3	.	CAIMVAGVTDTQYF	TGTGCCATCATGGTAGCGGGGGTGACAGATACGCAGTATTTT
TRBV4-1	TRBD2	TRBJ2-1	.	CASSQVTSAFDEQFF	TGCGCCAGCAGCCAAGTAACTAGCGCTTTCGATGAGCAGTTCTTC
TRBV20-1	.	TRBJ2-7	.	CSARDMGVGSYEQYF	TGCAGTGCTAGAGATATGGGAGTGGGGTCCTACGAGCAGTACTTC
TRBV6-5	.	TRBJ2-5	many	CASSFSLGETQYF	TGTGCCAGCAGTTTCTCGTTGGGAGAGACCCAGTACTTC
TRBV5-1	TRBD2	TRBJ2-5	.	CASSLARLAGGQGETQYF	TGCGCCAGCAGCTTGGCCCGGCTAGCGGGAGGGCAGGGAGAGACCCAGTACTTC
TRBV28	.	TRBJ2-5	many	CASSAAGEAQETQYF	TGTGCCAGCAGTGCCGCAGGGGAGGCCCAAGAGACCCAGTACTTC
TRBV6-6	.	TRBJ2-5	.	CASSYSMGRRETQYF	TGTGCCAGCAGTTACTCGATGGGACGGAGAGAGACCCAGTACTTC
TRBV27	.	TRBJ1-2	.	CASSNWGGDGYTF	TGTGCCAGCAGTAACTGGGGGGGGGATGGCTACACCTTC
TRBV7-9	.	TRBJ2-7	many	CASSLTTVFLREQYF	TGTGCCAGCAGCTTAACGACAGTCTTCCTCCGGGAGCAGTACTTC
TRBV5-1	TRBD2	TRBJ2-2	.	CASSGRATNTGELFF	TGCGCCAGCAGCGGGAGGGCTACGAACACCGGGGAGCTGTTTTTT
TRBV20-1	.	TRBJ2-6	many	CSATDRSSGANVLTF	TGCAGTGCCACCGACAGGAGCTCTGGGGCCAACGTCCTGACTTTC
TRBV4-1	.	TRBJ2-1	.	CASSQAGSNREQFF	TGCGCCAGCAGCCAAGCGGGAAGTAATCGGGAGCAGTTCTTC
TRBV7-9	.	TRBJ2-7	.	CASSSLDLGYEQYF	TGTGCCAGCAGCTCACTAGACCTGGGCTACGAGCAGTACTTC
TRBV12-3/TRBV12-4	TRBD2	TRBJ2-1	many	CASSTTSGSSYNEQFF	TGTGCCAGCAGTACGACTAGCGGGAGCTCCTACAATGAGCAGTTCTTC
TRBV3-1	.	TRBJ2-7	many	CASSRAETTTGEQYF	TGTGCCAGCAGCCGCGCGGAAACCACTACGGGAGAGCAGTACTTC